These 21 T cell receptor beta chains were sequenced from one sample in a study of blood T cell repertoires in COVID-19. The protocol was immunoSEQ multiplex PCR, while the TCRdb copy is restricted to in-frame clones and leaves out a portion. The sample yields 450,000 to 500,000 clones, over 75% seen once. The source material was peripheral blood. The receptors derive from a human donor in a cohort sampled during active COVID-19.

The gene calls are TRBV2 and TRBJ2-7; 8 bases agree with TRBD1. Germline V gene data show CDR1 as SNHLY and CDR2 as FYNNEI. The CDR3 runs to 13 residues. V was pared by 7 bases and J by 2 bases, with 4 bases of the junction left unmatched. The CDR3 DNA is TGTGCCAGCACCCGGGACAGGCCCTACGAGCAGTACTTC. Translated, it gives CASTRDRPYEQYF.

CDR3 in amino acids: CASSVDPGNLNTEAFF. The CDR3 DNA is TGTGCCAGCAGCGTAGATCCAGGGAATCTGAACACTGAAGCTTTCTTT. V gene TRBV9 combines with J gene TRBJ1-1, with D perhaps TRBD1 (5 bases). The CDR3 is 16 residues long. Per germline, CDR1 SGDLS and CDR2 YYNGEE. Between the trimmed V and J ends, which lost 0 bases and 0 bases, there was a span of 12 bases.

The rearrangement uses TRBV6-5 and TRBJ2-7; 8 bases align to TRBD1. This CDR3 is built from 13 residues. From germline, CDR1 is MNHEY and CDR2 SVGAGI. The trim removed 5 bases at V and 2 bases at J, leaving 2 bases unmatched. The CDR3 loop reads CASSRTGTYEQYF. CDR3 DNA: TGTGCCAGCAGTCGGACAGGGACCTACGAGCAGTACTTC.

The CDR3 loop reads CASSLGTSGPYNEQFF. The CDR3 region has the DNA TGCGCCAGCAGCTTGGGGACTAGCGGGCCGTACAATGAGCAGTTCTTC. The V call is TRBV5-1, the J call TRBJ2-1, with 11 bases lining up with TRBD2. Germline V gives CDR1 SGHRS, CDR2 YFSETQ. J lost 4 bases, V lost 0 bases, and 3 bases had no gene match. The length of the CDR3 is 16 residues.

This clone occurred a few times. V is TRBV21-1 and J is TRBJ1-1; the DNA was not used to check the table's D call, TRBD1. TRBV21-1 is a pseudogene segment. The CDR3 loop spans 16 amino acids. CDR3 in DNA: TGTGCCAGCAGCAAAGGGGGGACAGGGGGGAACACTGAAGCTTTCTTT. Protein product: CASSKGGTGGNTEAFF.

This clone has only one observation. The chain uses TRBV4-3 and TRBJ2-6; D might be TRBD1 (5 bases). CDR3 size: 17 residues. V shed 5 bases and J shed 0 bases, with 14 bases lying between them. The germline V gene has CDR1 LGHNA and CDR2 YSLEER. The CDR3 spells CASSDQPQASGANVLTF. CDR3 nucleotides: TGCGCCAGCAGCGACCAACCACAGGCCTCTGGGGCCAACGTCCTGACTTTC.

The CDR3 here is CASSLDRAGYTF. CDR3 nucleotides: TGTGCCAGCAGCTTAGACAGGGCGGGCTACACCTTC. The V call is TRBV7-3, the J call TRBJ1-2; 7 bases align to TRBD1. Germline V lookup: CDR1 SGHTA, CDR2 FQGTGA. This CDR3 region has 12 residues. The junction had 2 bases not matched to a gene; V was cut back by 2 bases and J by 8 bases.

The chain employs TRBV6-5 and TRBJ2-2; no clear D gene. The CDR3 contains 16 residues. Trimming stripped 3 bases from V and 6 bases from J, with 17 bases between. The V gene's germline CDR1 is MNHEY and CDR2 SVGAGI. The DNA for the CDR3 is TGTGCCAGCAGTTATACCTCAAACCAGTTGGCCGGGGAGCTGTTTTTT. Protein product: CASSYTSNQLAGELFF.

The chain combines TRBV12-5 with TRBJ1-1; TRBD1 is a possible D gene (5 bases). Looked up from germline, CDR1 is LGHNT and CDR2 is FRNRAP. V was pared by 6 bases and J by 3 bases, with 5 bases between. The length of the CDR3 is 11 residues. CDR3 sequence reads: CASGGDTEAFF. CDR3 sequence (DNA): TGTGCTAGTGGAGGGGACACTGAAGCTTTCTTT.

In this sample, this clone turned up a few times. The chain recombines TRBV2 with TRBJ1-1, with unresolved D. Germline assignment: CDR1 SNHLY and CDR2 FYNNEI. The CDR3 runs to 13 residues. Trimming cost V 10 bases and J 2 bases, with 14 bases left between them. CDR3 in DNA: TGTGCCACTATTCTTGAGGGTAACACTGAAGCTTTCTTT. This codes for CATILEGNTEAFF.

The chain recombines TRBV7-8 with TRBJ1-2; D is unclear. The V end lost 6 bases, the J end lost 4 bases, and 9 bases lay between the germline ends. The CDR3 consists of 12 residues. Germline values: CDR1 SGHVS, CDR2 FQNEAQ. CDR3 region: CASSFRSYGYTF. The CDR3 DNA follows: TGTGCCAGCAGTTTTAGGAGCTATGGCTACACCTTC.

The chain links TRBV6-1 to TRBJ1-2; tentatively, D is TRBD1 (5 bases). CDR3 length: 14 amino acids. CDR1 and CDR2 from the germline V gene are MNHNS and SASEGT. V was pared by 2 bases and J by 2 bases, with 9 bases between. CDR3 sequence reads: CASSEYPGNYGYTF. As DNA, the CDR3 is TGTGCCAGCAGTGAATACCCAGGGAACTATGGCTACACCTTC.

The J gene is TRBJ2-5, the V gene TRBV7-9; TRBD2 matches at 8 bases. V lost 6 bases and J lost 4; bases outside the gene matches: 1. The CDR3 loop spans 12 amino acids. CDR1 and CDR2 from the germline V gene are SEHNR and FQNEAQ (reference sequence). CDR3: CASRGLGETQYF. CDR3 coding DNA: TGTGCCAGCAGGGGACTAGGAGAGACCCAGTACTTC.

Written as DNA, the CDR3 is TGTGCCAGCAGCTTAGGGCGGGTTAGCGAGACCCAGTACTTC. Residues: CASSLGRVSETQYF. The chain employs TRBV7-2 and TRBJ2-5; tentatively, D is TRBD2 (5 bases). Trimming shortened V by 1 base and J by 5 bases, and 11 bases separated the two germline ends. In germline, CDR1 is SGHTA, CDR2 FQGNSA. This CDR3 spans 14 amino acids.

V is TRBV11-3 and J is TRBJ2-1, with D tentatively TRBD2 (6 bases). The CDR3 has 15 amino acids. Germline CDR1 reads SGHNT; CDR2 reads YENEEA. V lost 0 bases to trimming and J lost 4 bases, with 10 bases between them. CDR3 coding DNA: TGTGCCAGCAGCTTAGACTCTAGCGTTTACAATGAGCAGTTCTTC. The encoded protein is CASSLDSSVYNEQFF.

This clone was counted a few times. The V and J genes are TRBV5-1 and TRBJ2-7; 11 positions agree with TRBD2. Germline CDR1 SGHRS, CDR2 YFSETQ. The CDR3 is made up of 16 amino acids. The J segment lost 2 bases and the V segment lost 0 bases, leaving 4 bases of the junction unmatched. CDR3 coding DNA: TGCGCCAGCAGCTTGGATCTAGCGGGAGGTCCCTACGAGCAGTACTTC. This sequence encodes CASSLDLAGGPYEQYF.

The rearrangement uses TRBV6-6 and TRBJ2-2, with TRBD2 matching 10 bases. CDR1 and CDR2 from the germline V gene are MNHNY and SVGAGI (reference sequence). The CDR3 loop spans 13 amino acids. Trimming at V came to 11 bases and at J to 1 base, leaving 1 base not matched to a gene. Written as DNA, the CDR3 is TGTGCCTCTAGCGGGAGGAACACCGGGGAGCTGTTTTTT. Translation: CASSGRNTGELFF.

The CDR3 nucleotides are TGTGCCAGCAGCCCGGGACTAGCGAGCACAGATACGCAGTATTTT. Translation gives CASSPGLASTDTQYF. V and J are TRBV7-9 and TRBJ2-3, with TRBD2 identical over 10 bases. This CDR3 contains 15 residues. Trimming removed 5 bases from V and 0 bases from J; junction bases left unmatched: 2. Germline V CDR1 and CDR2: SEHNR, FQNEAQ (reference sequence).

The chain links TRBV5-5 to TRBJ2-3; 8 bases are shared with TRBD2. The V gene's germline CDR1 is SGHKS and CDR2 YYEKEE (reference sequence). Trimming cost V 1 base and J 0 bases; bases outside gene matches: 4. The CDR3 runs 16 residues. The CDR3 protein is CASSLTSGISTDTQYF. The DNA for the CDR3 is TGTGCCAGCAGCTTGACTAGCGGCATAAGCACAGATACGCAGTATTTT.

The chain is built from TRBV5-6 and TRBJ1-5; D is undetermined. V was trimmed by 4 bases and J by 0 bases, leaving 11 bases between them. This CDR3 spans 15 amino acids. Germline V gene sequence: CDR1 SGHDT, CDR2 YYEEEE. The CDR3 is CASSGGRYSNQPQHF. As DNA, the CDR3 is TGTGCCAGCAGCGGCGGGAGATATAGCAATCAGCCCCAGCATTTT.

This clone was picked up a small number of times. The chain links TRBV7-3 to TRBJ1-6; D may be TRBD1 (6 bases). The germline CDR1 and CDR2 sequences are SGHTA and FQGTGA. Trimming pared 2 bases from V and 9 bases from J, leaving 11 bases between. CDR3 length: 14 residues. The CDR3 here is CASSLQGGVSPLHF. CDR3 DNA sequence: TGTGCCAGCAGCTTACAAGGGGGGGTTTCACCCCTCCACTTT.